A selection of T cell receptor beta chains follows, all from one sample in a study of blood T cells in healthy people across ages. TCRdb fed the 5' RACE reads into MiXCR, producing one record per CDR3 protein. The sample includes approximately 760,000 distinct CDR3 sequences, roughly 25% of them seen just once. These data also formed part of another study, on T cells of mothers and their children.

The source material was blood. These receptor sequences come from a boy aged 5-17 years in good health. Each CDR3 is given with its conserved first and last residue. D genes are given only for firm matches. Some rows mark clone size as missing; the rest say once, few, many or name a class of expanded clone.

clone size | J gene | V gene | D gene | CDR3 protein | CDR3 DNA
few | TRBJ2-7 | TRBV7-9 | NA | CASSLGLHYEQYF | TGTGCCAGCAGCTTAGGGCTTCACTACGAGCAGTACTTC
few | TRBJ2-7 | TRBV7-9 | NA | CASSTRESEQYF | TGTGCCAGCAGCACCCGGGAGAGCGAGCAGTACTTC
NA | TRBJ2-5 | TRBV6-6 | TRBD1 | CASSNPTGAQETQYF | TGTGCCAGCAGCAATCCCACAGGGGCCCAAGAGACCCAGTACTTC
NA | TRBJ1-3 | TRBV29-1 | NA | CSGAALGSGNTIYF | TGCAGCGGGGCGGCATTAGGCTCTGGAAACACCATATATTTT
NA | TRBJ1-5 | TRBV15 | TRBD1 | CATRSGTGGPGETPQHF | TGTGCCACCAGATCCGGGACAGGGGGCCCCGGGGAGACGCCCCAGCATTTT
few | TRBJ1-1 | TRBV13 | NA | CASTRDKEAFF | TGTGCCAGCACCCGGGACAAGGAAGCTTTCTTT
once | TRBJ2-1 | TRBV7-3 | TRBD2 | CASSLGPHSGSSNEQFF | TGTGCCAGCAGCTTGGGGCCCCATAGCGGGAGCTCTAATGAGCAGTTCTTC
few | TRBJ2-7 | TRBV5-1 | TRBD2 | CASSRTSTNLNYEQYF | TGCGCCAGCAGCCGGACTAGCACAAACTTAAACTACGAGCAGTACTTC
few | TRBJ2-5 | TRBV15 | NA | CATSPQVEEETQYF | TGTGCCACCAGCCCCCAGGTAGAGGAGGAGACCCAGTACTTC
NA | TRBJ1-1 | TRBV29-1 | NA | CSFQRSRNTEAFF | TGCAGCTTTCAGAGGTCCCGCAACACTGAAGCTTTCTTT
few | TRBJ1-5 | TRBV6-6 | TRBD1 | CASGGTGMNQPQHF | TGTGCCAGCGGAGGGACAGGAATGAATCAGCCCCAGCATTTT
NA | TRBJ2-6 | TRBV5-6 | TRBD1 | CASRDRGSGANVLTF | TGTGCCAGCAGGGACAGGGGATCTGGGGCCAACGTCCTGACTTTC
few | TRBJ1-1 | TRBV6-2/TRBV6-3 | NA | CASSYFGRRNTEAFF | TGTGCCAGCAGTTACTTCGGACGGCGGAACACTGAAGCTTTCTTT
few | TRBJ2-7 | TRBV3-1 | NA | CASSQEALSYEQYF | TGTGCCAGCAGCCAAGAGGCACTATCCTACGAGCAGTACTTC
NA | TRBJ1-6 | TRBV6-6 | NA | CASRVGVQSYNSPLHF | TGTGCCAGCAGGGTTGGGGTTCAGTCCTATAATTCACCCCTCCACTTT